What follows describes a single T cell receptor beta chain. The germline gives CDR1 SGHTA, CDR2 FQGNSA. The CDR3 contains 15 residues. Trimming took 3 bases from V and 8 from J; bases not matched to a gene: 5. The repertoire was sequenced with immunoSEQ multiplex PCR; TCRdb's copy has only in-frame clones and lacks some. This table has under 300,000 clones, 84% appearing once. The entry originates in a study of blood T cell repertoires in COVID-19. Study as a whole: Acute and convalescent COVID-19 samples came from the United States, Italy and Spain.

The clonotype was recovered from a woman in her 40s who had recovered from COVID-19. Sequencing used peripheral blood. This rearrangement joins TRBV7-2 to TRBJ1-6, with 9 positions matching TRBD1. The CDR3 protein is CASSFIQGAHSPLHF. The CDR3 nucleotides are TGTGCCAGCAGCTTTATACAGGGGGCTCATTCACCCCTCCACTTT. The variable domain in full, with the rest retrieved from reference TRBV7-2 and TRBJ1-6, is GAGVSQSPSNKVTEKGKDVELRCDPISGHTALYWYRQSLGQGLEFLIYFQGNSAPDKSGLPSDRFSAERTGGSVSTLTIQRTQQEDSAVYLCASSFIQGAHSPLHFGNGTRLTVT.